Shown below are 15 T cell receptor beta chains from a single sample sequenced in a study of blood T cell repertoires in COVID-19 (dated by TCRdb to about 2020). Libraries were constructed by the immunoSEQ multiplex PCR assay. In TCRdb, the immuneACCESS table is reduced to in-frame sequences with V and J assigned. These tables do not hold every clone; where another copy was compared, an unresolved V gene accounts for under half, and the others remain unexplained. The sample table records about 150,000 clones; approximately 91% of these occur just once. The top ten clones comprise about 5.3% of the sample. The specimen was peripheral blood. All receptors come from a man between 18 and 35 years old with COVID-19, enrolled during active disease.

This sequence joins TRBV19 and TRBJ1-6; D not resolved. This CDR3 is built from 14 residues. With 5 bases removed from V and 7 bases from J, the gap between germline ends came to 12 bases. Germline assignment: CDR1 LNHDA and CDR2 SQIVND (reference sequence). DNA of the CDR3: TGTGCCAGTAGTTCGGGTCCGTACAATTCACCCCTCCACTTT. Translating gives CASSSGPYNSPLHF.

The V gene is TRBV9, the J gene TRBJ2-1, with D perhaps matching TRBD2 (6 bases). The germline V gene encodes CDR1 SGDLS and CDR2 YYNGEE. CDR3 length: 14 amino acids. Trimming removed 0 bases at V and 8 bases at J, with 12 bases between. CDR3: CASSVEPGADEQFF. The CDR3 nucleotides read TGTGCCAGCAGCGTAGAACCGGGAGCAGATGAGCAGTTCTTC.

This clone was observed a handful of times. The chain recombines TRBV2 with TRBJ2-4; TRBD1 is a possible D gene (6 bases). V lost 6 bases and J lost 6, with 15 bases in between. The CDR3 is 14 amino acids. The germline V gene encodes CDR1 SNHLY and CDR2 FYNNEI. The CDR3 protein is CASSLRQDINIQYF. CDR3 DNA: TGTGCCAGCAGCCTAAGACAGGATATAAACATTCAGTACTTC. The full variable domain, rest sourced from reference TRBV2 and TRBJ2-4, is EPEVTQTPSHQVTQMGQEVILRCVPISNHLYFYWYRQILGQKVEFLVSFYNNEISEKSEIFDDQFSVERPDGSNFTLKIRSTKLEDSAMYFCASSLRQDINIQYFGAGTRLSVL.

This chain links TRBV10-2 with TRBJ2-7, with TRBD2 as a possible D gene (5 bases). CDR3 size: 12 residues. Trimming removed 0 bases at V and 7 bases at J, with 7 bases between. Germline CDR1 is WSHSY and CDR2 is SAAADI. DNA for the CDR3: TGCGCCAGCAGTGAGTCGAGAGGGGAGCAGTACTTC. Translating it yields CASSESRGEQYF.

The V gene is TRBV7-3, the J gene TRBJ1-2; TRBD1 aligns across 9 bases. This CDR3 region has 15 residues. With V trimmed by 4 bases and J by 8 bases, 11 bases remained unmatched. CDR1 is SGHTA, CDR2 FQGTGA, per germline. CDR3 coding DNA: TGTGCCAGCAGCTCATCACAGGGGGCCCCGTGGGGCTACACCTTC. This codes for CASSSSQGAPWGYTF.

The chain recombines TRBV4-3 with TRBJ2-1, with no clear D. The V gene's germline CDR1 is LGHNA and CDR2 YSLEER. Trimming removed 4 bases from V and 3 bases from J, with 10 bases in between. The CDR3 extends over 14 amino acids. The chain's CDR3 is CASSLFGGYNEQFF. CDR3 sequence (DNA): TGCGCCAGCAGCCTATTCGGTGGCTACAATGAGCAGTTCTTC.

V usage is TRBV27 and J usage is TRBJ2-5, with D possibly being TRBD2 (7 bases). V shed 5 bases and J shed 2 bases, with 18 bases lying between them. The CDR3 is 16 amino acids. Germline V gene lookup returns CDR1 MNHEY and CDR2 SMNVEV (reference sequence). The CDR3: CASSPWGGRLQETQYF. The CDR3 DNA is TGTGCCAGCAGTCCATGGGGGGGCAGACTTCAAGAGACCCAGTACTTC.

The sample holds one count of this clone. The rearrangement links TRBV4-2 to TRBJ1-2, with D perhaps matching TRBD1 (6 bases). The CDR3 consists of 15 residues. Germline loops: CDR1 LGHNA, CDR2 YNFKEQ. The ends were cut back, 0 bases at V and 8 bases at J, with 16 bases in the middle. CDR3 residues: CASSQEGRGFIGYTF. In DNA form, the CDR3 reads TGTGCCAGCAGCCAAGAGGGCAGGGGATTTATCGGCTACACCTTC.

For the CDR3, the DNA is TGTGCCAGCAGCTTAGAGCCTAGCGGGAGCTACGAGCAGTACTTC. Its protein is CASSLEPSGSYEQYF. The chain employs TRBV7-2 and TRBJ2-7, with 10 bases fitting TRBD2. The germline CDR1 and CDR2 sequences are SGHTA and FQGNSA. This CDR3 contains 15 residues. With 1 base clipped from V and 3 bases from J, the junction kept 3 bases outside the gene matches.

The chain joins TRBV7-9 to TRBJ2-1; possibly TRBD2 for D (7 bases). This CDR3 region has 17 residues. Trimming removed 7 bases from V and 2 bases from J, with 21 bases in between. Germline CDR1 and CDR2: SEHNR and FQNEAQ (reference sequence). The CDR3 sequence: CASTPQGRELTYNEQFF. CDR3 in DNA: TGTGCCAGCACCCCCCAGGGGCGGGAGCTGACCTACAATGAGCAGTTCTTC. Using reference TRBV7-9 and TRBJ2-1 for the parts outside the CDR3, the full variable domain is DTGVSQNPRHKITKRGQNVTFRCDPISEHNRLYWYRQTLGQGPEFLTYFQNEAQLEKSRLLSDRFSAERPKGSFSTLEIQRTEQGDSAMYLCASTPQGRELTYNEQFFGPGTRLTVL.

The rearrangement joins TRBV5-6 to TRBJ1-2; D is possibly TRBD1 (6 bases). V dropped 2 bases and J dropped 4 bases, with 9 bases sitting between them. Per germline, CDR1 SGHDT and CDR2 YYEEEE. This CDR3 comprises 13 residues. The CDR3 is CASSFGQRYGYTF. The CDR3 DNA reads as TGTGCCAGCAGCTTTGGACAGCGCTATGGCTACACCTTC.

The chain carries TRBV4-2 and TRBJ1-2; no clear D gene. The length of the CDR3 is 16 residues. CDR1 LGHNA and CDR2 YNFKEQ come from the germline V gene. V lost 2 bases and J lost 8, with 21 bases in between. CDR3 DNA sequence: TGTGCCAGCAGCCAATACCGCGAGGTTTTGGGTGGAGGCTACACCTTC. This sequence encodes CASSQYREVLGGGYTF.

The gene calls are TRBV18 and TRBJ1-5; D possibly corresponds to TRBD1 (5 bases). Deletions cut 3 bases from V and 6 bases from J, with 6 bases between. Germline V gives CDR1 KGHSH, CDR2 LQKENI. The CDR3 totals 12 residues. The CDR3 sequence is CASSPQGQPQHF. The CDR3 DNA is TGTGCCAGCTCACCTCAGGGTCAGCCCCAGCATTTT.

The V gene is TRBV27, the J gene TRBJ2-1; TRBD1 might be the D (5 bases). Trimming took 6 bases from V and 4 from J, leaving 16 bases between them. The V gene's germline CDR1 is MNHEY and CDR2 SMNVEV (reference sequence). The CDR3 loop spans 15 amino acids. CDR3 residues: CASRLGATAYNEQFF. In DNA, the CDR3 is TGTGCCAGCAGATTAGGGGCCACAGCGTACAATGAGCAGTTCTTC.

V is TRBV19 and J is TRBJ2-7, with D hard to call. Germline values: CDR1 LNHDA, CDR2 SQIVND (reference sequence). CDR3 size: 13 residues. V lost 3 bases, J lost 0 bases, and 6 bases lay in between. The CDR3 nucleotides are TGTGCCAGTAGTATTCGACTCTCCTACGAGCAGTACTTC. It specifies CASSIRLSYEQYF. The full variable domain, in which reference TRBV19 and TRBJ2-7 provide the parts outside the CDR3, is DGGITQSPKYLFRKEGQNVTLSCEQNLNHDAMYWYRQDPGQGLRLIYYSQIVNDFQKGDIAEGYSVSREKKESFPLTVTSAQKNPTAFYLCASSIRLSYEQYFGPGTRLTVT.